This T cell receptor beta chain emerged from a study of OX40 agonist ivuxolimab in advanced cancers. Broader study findings: What antigens the expanded peripheral T cells recognized was never established.

Profiled with immunoSEQ multiplex PCR; TCRdb holds only in-frame clones, not every one. The profile covers tens of thousands of clones, with less than 90% appearing a single time and approximately 8% taken by the ten largest. The V gene lost 4 bases and the J gene lost 1 base, with 8 bases spanning the gap. This CDR3 is built from 13 residues. CDR1 and CDR2 (germline): SGHRS, YFSETQ. Details on this clone: Its antigen is as yet unknown.

The TCR comes from an adult with an advanced solid tumor such as melanoma, head and neck, liver or kidney cancer. Sequences were derived from CD4+ or CD8+ T cells sorted from blood, sampled in a trial of the OX40 agonist ivuxolimab. This chain joins TRBV5-1 and TRBJ2-5, with D unclear. This CDR3 reads CASSLGPQETQYF. CDR3 nucleotide sequence: TGCGCCAGCAGCCTGGGCCCCCAAGAGACCCAGTACTTC.